These 29 T cell receptor beta chains originate from one sample sequenced in a study of OX40 agonist ivuxolimab in advanced cancers. Repertoires were generated with immunoSEQ multiplex PCR, while TCRdb's copy carries only in-frame clones and drops some. This sample has tens of thousands of clones; about nine tenths occur once, and the top ten carry less than 6%. Sequences were derived from CD4+ or CD8+ T cells sorted from blood, sampled in a trial of the OX40 agonist ivuxolimab. The source is an adult with an advanced solid tumor such as melanoma, head and neck, liver or kidney cancer.

The chain has TRBV5-4 and TRBJ1-5, with 8 positions matching TRBD1. V gave up 8 bases and J gave up 3 bases; unmatched junction bases: 10. The V gene's germline CDR1 is SGHNT and CDR2 YYREEE (reference sequence). This CDR3 has 15 residues. CDR3 amino acids: CASLKGDRFNQPQHF. The CDR3 DNA sequence: TGTGCCAGTTTAAAAGGGGACAGGTTCAATCAGCCCCAGCATTTT.

In its sample, this clone was seen once. This rearrangement joins TRBV5-5 to TRBJ2-7; 12 bases are a match to TRBD2. This CDR3 has 17 residues. The junction had 6 bases not matched to a gene; V was cut back by 0 bases and J by 2 bases. Germline assignment: CDR1 SGHKS and CDR2 YYEKEE (reference sequence). CDR3 loop: CASSLGLAGGSPYEQYF. In DNA form, the CDR3 reads TGTGCCAGCAGCTTGGGGCTAGCGGGAGGGTCCCCCTACGAGCAGTACTTC.

This chain links TRBV14 with TRBJ1-5; D gene ambiguous. Per germline, CDR1 SGHDN and CDR2 FVKESK. This CDR3 region has 13 residues. The V end lost 0 bases, the J end lost 6 bases, and 6 bases lay between the germline ends. The CDR3 sequence is CASSQDSGQPQHF. The CDR3 DNA reads as TGTGCCAGCAGCCAAGATTCAGGTCAGCCCCAGCATTTT.

The rearrangement links TRBV28 to TRBJ1-1; D is possibly TRBD1 (6 bases). V lost 6 bases and J 2 bases, leaving 10 bases between the germline ends. CDR3 length: 13 amino acids. Germline V gene lookup returns CDR1 MDHEN and CDR2 SYDVKM. The CDR3 region is CASRQGGNTEAFF. CDR3 coding DNA: TGTGCCAGCAGGCAAGGGGGAAACACTGAAGCTTTCTTT.

The chain carries TRBV6-6 and TRBJ2-7; D ambiguous. V lost 6 bases and J 1 base, leaving 13 bases between the germline ends. Germline CDR1 is MNHNY and CDR2 is SVGAGI (reference sequence). The CDR3 contains 14 residues. The CDR3 spells CASSPTKLSYEQYF. DNA for the CDR3: TGTGCCAGCAGCCCTACGAAGCTTTCCTACGAGCAGTACTTC.

The gene calls are TRBV29-1 and TRBJ1-1; tentative D call: TRBD1 (5 bases). Trimming took 3 bases from V and 1 from J, leaving 12 bases between them. Germline CDR1 is SQVTM and CDR2 is ANQGSEA. This CDR3 spans 14 amino acids. In DNA, the CDR3 is TGCAGCGTTGATTTAGGACATCCGAACACTGAAGCTTTCTTT. Its protein product is CSVDLGHPNTEAFF. Full variable domain (outside the CDR3, taken from reference TRBV29-1 and TRBJ1-1): SAVISQKPSRDICQRGTSLTIQCQVDSQVTMMFWYRQQPGQSLTLIATANQGSEATYESGFVIDKFPISRPNLTFSTLTVSNMSPEDSSIYLCSVDLGHPNTEAFFGQGTRLTVV.

A single count supports this clone. This chain connects TRBV15 to TRBJ2-3; D might be TRBD1 or TRBD2, each matching 5 bases. The CDR3 has 16 amino acids. The germline V gene has CDR1 LNHNV and CDR2 YYDKDF (reference sequence). V was cut by 2 bases and J by 2 bases, with 14 bases left in between. The chain's CDR3 is CATSRFSGRYTDTQYF. CDR3 DNA sequence: TGTGCCACCAGCAGATTCTCGGGACGGTACACAGATACGCAGTATTTT.

V and J are TRBV6-5 and TRBJ2-3, with TRBD2 matching 10 bases. There are 15 residues in the CDR3. V lost 1 base and J lost 4; bases outside the gene matches: 2. Germline V gives CDR1 MNHEY, CDR2 SVGAGI. The CDR3 nucleotides are TGTGCCAGCAGTTACTTGAGCGGGAGGGCAGATACGCAGTATTTT. Protein sequence: CASSYLSGRADTQYF.

The chain couples TRBV5-4 to TRBJ2-1; weak D call: TRBD2 (5 bases). Germline V gene data show CDR1 as SGHNT and CDR2 as YYREEE (reference sequence). This CDR3 spans 14 amino acids. V lost 4 bases and J lost 0, with 8 bases in between. The CDR3, as DNA: TGTGCCAGCAGCCGAGGAGGCTCCTACAATGAGCAGTTCTTC. Protein sequence: CASSRGGSYNEQFF. Together with reference TRBV5-4 and TRBJ2-1, the CDR3 gives the full variable domain: ETGVTQSPTHLIKTRGQQVTLRCSSQSGHNTVSWYQQALGQGPQFIFQYYREEENGRGNFPPRFSGLQFPNYSSELNVNALELDDSALYLCASSRGGSYNEQFFGPGTRLTVL.

J is TRBJ2-7 and V is TRBV28; the match to TRBD1 covers 8 bases. The CDR3 loop spans 13 amino acids. V trimming: 6 bases; J trimming: 4 bases; junction bases outside the gene matches: 5. Germline lookup yields CDR1 MDHEN and CDR2 SYDVKM. CDR3 region: CASRIQGGYEQYF. In nucleotides, the CDR3 is TGTGCCAGCAGGATACAGGGGGGATACGAGCAGTACTTC.

This rearrangement joins TRBV13 to TRBJ2-7; 10 nucleotides match TRBD1. The J segment lost 5 bases and the V segment lost 6 bases, leaving 7 bases of the junction unmatched. The germline CDR1 and CDR2 sequences are PRHDT and FYEKMQ (reference sequence). The CDR3 is 14 amino acids. The CDR3 coding sequence is TGTGCCAGCAGGGGAGGACAGGGGGAAGACGAGCAGTACTTC. It encodes CASRGGQGEDEQYF.

About this clone: This sample also contains other DNA sequences that code for the same CDR3. The chain carries TRBV25-1 and TRBJ2-7; 8 bases agree with TRBD1. V lost 2 bases to trimming and J lost 4 bases; unmatched junction nucleotides: 10. Germline values: CDR1 MGHDK, CDR2 SYGVNS. The CDR3 length is 16 residues. The CDR3 DNA reads TGTGCCAGCAGTGAAGCAGGGACAGGAGTTAATTACGAGCAGTACTTC. Its protein is CASSEAGTGVNYEQYF.

Here the CDR3 reads CASSFRRGSNQPQHF. The CDR3 coding sequence is TGTGCCAGCAGCTTCCGCAGGGGAAGCAATCAGCCCCAGCATTTT. V and J are TRBV7-2 and TRBJ1-5, with a possible D match to TRBD1 (6 bases). The CDR3 has 15 amino acids. V was cut by 3 bases and J by 1 base, with 10 bases left in between. The germline V gene has CDR1 SGHTA and CDR2 FQGNSA.

J is TRBJ2-5 and V is TRBV5-1; 10 positions agree with TRBD2. Unmatched junction bases numbered 5, after V lost 0 bases and J lost 9 bases. CDR3 length equals 14 residues. CDR1 is SGHRS and CDR2 is YFSETQ in the germline V gene. The CDR3 is CASSLGTSGGPQYF. The CDR3 DNA reads TGCGCCAGCAGCTTGGGGACTAGCGGAGGGCCCCAGTACTTC.

This chain connects TRBV9 to TRBJ2-1, with a tentative D call TRBD2 (5 bases). This CDR3 spans 18 amino acids. Germline CDR1 reads SGDLS; CDR2 reads YYNGEE. V dropped 3 bases and J dropped 1 base, with 20 bases sitting between them. CDR3 in DNA: TGTGCCAGCAGCGCGATTCCAGAAGGACTCGAGTCCTACAATGAGCAGTTCTTC. It specifies CASSAIPEGLESYNEQFF.

This chain joins TRBV5-6 and TRBJ1-1; D is unresolved. This CDR3 is built from 12 residues. Germline values: CDR1 SGHDT, CDR2 YYEEEE. V was pared by 4 bases and J by 6 bases, with 10 bases between. The CDR3 nucleotides read TGTGCCAGCAGCCCCGCTGCTTCTGAAGCTTTCTTT. It translates to CASSPAASEAFF. Looking up the rest from reference TRBV5-6 and TRBJ1-1 gives the full variable domain: DAGVTQSPTHLIKTRGQQVTLRCSPKSGHDTVSWYQQALGQGPQFIFQYYEEEERQRGNFPDRFSGHQFPNYSSELNVNALLLGDSALYLCASSPAASEAFFGQGTRLTVV.

V usage is TRBV6-5 and J usage is TRBJ1-6, with 7 nucleotides matching TRBD1. The CDR3 length is 16 residues. The germline CDR1 and CDR2 sequences are MNHEY and SVGAGI. With 4 bases clipped from V and 10 bases from J, the junction kept 13 bases outside the gene matches. This CDR3 is CASSSHRGRARSPLHF. The CDR3 bases are TGTGCCAGCAGTTCCCACAGGGGCCGGGCAAGATCACCCCTCCACTTT.

V usage is TRBV7-9 and J usage is TRBJ2-5; D may be TRBD2 (5 bases). The V end was cut by 5 bases, the J end by 4 bases, with 11 bases between. Looked up from germline, CDR1 is SEHNR and CDR2 is FQNEAQ (reference sequence). The CDR3 covers 13 residues. The CDR3 reads CASSRGVGETQYF. CDR3 nucleotide sequence: TGTGCCAGCAGCCGGGGTGTTGGAGAGACCCAGTACTTC. Full variable domain (remainder filled in from reference TRBV7-9 and TRBJ2-5): DTGVSQNPRHKITKRGQNVTFRCDPISEHNRLYWYRQTLGQGPEFLTYFQNEAQLEKSRLLSDRFSAERPKGSFSTLEIQRTEQGDSAMYLCASSRGVGETQYFGPGTRLLVL.

The chain employs TRBV11-2 and TRBJ2-2; the match to TRBD2 covers 7 bases. This CDR3 comprises 12 residues. Per germline, CDR1 SGHAT and CDR2 FQNNGV. Trimming cost V 10 bases and J 6 bases; bases outside gene matches: 5. The CDR3 coding sequence is TGTGCCACCGGGGGGTTGCCCGGGGAGCTGTTTTTT. This translates into CATGGLPGELFF.

The chain joins TRBV6-1 to TRBJ2-1; D might be TRBD1 (5 bases). The CDR3 has 15 residues. CDR1 is MNHNS, CDR2 SASEGT, per germline. Trimming pared 4 bases from V and 6 bases from J, leaving 16 bases between. CDR3: CASSAGLYQGNEQFF. As DNA, the CDR3 is TGTGCCAGCAGTGCGGGTCTCTATCAGGGCAATGAGCAGTTCTTC.

The chain joins TRBV29-1 to TRBJ2-7; 8 bases match TRBD1. The CDR3 length is 13 residues. With V trimmed by 6 bases and J by 5 bases, 9 bases remained unmatched. Germline V CDR1 and CDR2: SQVTM, ANQGSEA. CDR3 amino acids: CSVRTGSYDEQYF. In DNA form, the CDR3 reads TGCAGCGTCCGGACAGGGTCGTATGACGAGCAGTACTTC.

This chain uses TRBV9 with TRBJ1-5, with TRBD1 matching 8 bases. Trimming removed 2 bases from V and 5 bases from J; junction bases left unmatched: 6. This CDR3 is built from 15 residues. Germline CDR1 and CDR2: SGDLS and YYNGEE. CDR3 DNA sequence: TGTGCCAGCAGCGTTACCGGGACAGGCGATCAGCCCCAGCATTTT. It yields the protein CASSVTGTGDQPQHF.

V usage is TRBV2 and J usage is TRBJ2-2; 16 bases are a match to TRBD2. This CDR3 is 17 amino acids long. V shed 3 bases, J shed 4 bases, and the junction held 2 bases outside the gene matches. Germline lookup yields CDR1 SNHLY and CDR2 FYNNEI. In nucleotides, the CDR3 is TGTGCCAGCAGTGAGGGACTAGCGGGAGGGCCCACCGGGGAGCTGTTTTTT. Translating gives CASSEGLAGGPTGELFF.

This clone was picked up one time. The chain uses TRBV5-4 and TRBJ2-7; TRBD1 might be the D (6 bases). The CDR3 runs 13 residues. Germline V CDR1 and CDR2: SGHNT, YYREEE (reference sequence). V lost 4 bases and J lost 6, with 14 bases in between. The CDR3: CASSRAQGFEQYF. The CDR3 nucleotides read TGTGCCAGCAGCCGGGCCCAGGGGTTCGAGCAGTACTTC.

This chain connects TRBV27 to TRBJ2-7, with 10 bases fitting TRBD2. Germline CDR1 and CDR2: MNHEY and SMNVEV (reference sequence). The CDR3 runs to 16 residues. J was trimmed by 2 bases and V by 10 bases; bases with no gene match: 14. CDR3: CATKSGRALSAYEQYF. The CDR3 nucleotides are TGTGCCACCAAGAGCGGGAGGGCCCTATCAGCCTACGAGCAGTACTTC.

This rearrangement joins TRBV4-3 to TRBJ2-1; TRBD1 agrees at 8 bases. Trimming cost V 0 bases and J 5 bases; bases outside gene matches: 15. The V gene's germline CDR1 is LGHNA and CDR2 YSLEER. The CDR3 spans 19 residues. The CDR3 DNA is TGCGCCAGCAGCCAAGAGGTTCTCCCTGTCAGGGGGCACAACAATGAGCAGTTCTTC. Translating it yields CASSQEVLPVRGHNNEQFF.

The chain joins TRBV19 to TRBJ1-2; D is perhaps TRBD1 (5 bases). CDR1 is LNHDA and CDR2 is SQIVND in the germline V gene (reference sequence). Trimming removed 6 bases at V and 0 bases at J, with 11 bases between. The CDR3 is 14 residues long. The CDR3 protein is CASRGETSNYGYTF. The CDR3 DNA reads TGTGCCAGTAGAGGGGAAACATCTAACTATGGCTACACCTTC.

V gene TRBV6-1 combines with J gene TRBJ2-1, with TRBD2 matching 10 bases. CDR3 length: 15 amino acids. V lost 8 bases, J lost 8 bases, and 12 bases stayed unmatched. Germline V gives CDR1 MNHNS, CDR2 SASEGT. CDR3 in DNA: TGTGCCAGCTTGACCCCGGGACTAGCGAAGGATGAGCAGTTCTTC. Its protein product is CASLTPGLAKDEQFF.

The chain links TRBV27 to TRBJ2-3; TRBD1 aligns across 11 bases. This CDR3 region has 18 residues. V dropped 5 bases and J dropped 7; count of bases not matched to a gene: 17. CDR1 is MNHEY and CDR2 is SMNVEV in the germline V gene (reference sequence). Here the CDR3 DNA reads TGTGCCAGCAGTCACCGCGGACAGGACAGGGGGCGACTGAATACGCAGTATTTT. Protein: CASSHRGQDRGRLNTQYF.